The clone carrying this TCR beta chain was seen a single time. The CDR3 consists of 16 residues. Trimming left V 4 bases short and J 8 bases short, with 23 bases between. Germline loops: CDR1 LNHDA, CDR2 SQIVND (reference sequence). This specimen belongs to a study of cytomegalovirus exposure and HLA in healthy donors. PCR primers comprised 60 Vbeta and 13 Jbeta primers. Generated by immunoSEQ multiplex PCR, the TCRdb table keeps only in-frame clones and is missing some. The table includes under 130,000 clones, roughly 70% detected once. Sequenced material: PBMCs. The sequence came from a middle-aged man in good health and CMV-seropositive. The rearrangement links TRBV19 to TRBJ1-2; tentative D call: TRBD1 (6 bases). The CDR3 protein is CASSSSFRGGTRGYTF. Written as DNA, the CDR3 is TGTGCCAGTAGTAGTTCCTTCAGGGGAGGGACGCGAGGCTACACCTTC.